These 26 T cell receptor beta chains share one sample of origin, sequenced in a study of T cell repertoires in cytomegalovirus infection (dated by TCRdb to about 2019). Sequencing was carried out with an Illumina HiSeq 1500. TCRdb reprocessed the public reads (quality trimming at Q25 with fastp, clone calling with MiXCR) and kept in-frame beta chains. Rows are unified per CDR3 protein, each entry keeping the most common DNA and genes. Within this sample are about 360,000 distinct CDR3 sequences, with around 18% of them counted one time only. The ten top clones hold around 10% of the sample. The sample taken for sequencing was PBMCs. The receptors were gathered from a human donor in good health (CMV status not recorded). Some clones in this sample may be carry-over from other donors' samples.

The V call is TRBV19, the J call TRBJ1-3; D gene uncertain. Germline V gives CDR1 LNHDA, CDR2 SQIVND (reference sequence). V shed 3 bases and J shed 2 bases, with 11 bases lying between them. The CDR3 is 15 residues long. DNA of the CDR3: TGTGCCAGTAGTATTTCCGTCAGACCTGGAAACACCATATATTTT. Protein: CASSISVRPGNTIYF.

This clonotype was recorded a few times. The chain uses TRBV5-6 and TRBJ2-7, with TRBD2 identical over 10 bases. The CDR3 contains 15 residues. J lost 7 bases, V lost 1 base, and 8 bases had no gene match. Germline CDR1 reads SGHDT; CDR2 reads YYEEEE. CDR3 coding DNA: TGTGCCAGCAGCTTGCTAGCGGGGGCCTGGGGTGAGCAGTACTTC. It is translated as CASSLLAGAWGEQYF.

The table lists this clonotype with many counts. The chain employs TRBV7-2 and TRBJ2-3; D call uncertain. V lost 3 bases and J lost 8, with 6 bases in between. CDR1 and CDR2 from the germline V gene are SGHTA and FQGNSA. The length of the CDR3 is 11 residues. CDR3 DNA sequence: TGTGCCAGCAGCTTTATCGGTACGCAGTATTTT. Translated: CASSFIGTQYF.

This clonotype was recorded many times. The chain recombines TRBV6-2 or TRBV6-3 with TRBJ2-5; D tentatively fits TRBD1 or TRBD2 (6 bases each). Germline V gene data show CDR1 as MNHEY and CDR2 as SVGEGT. The CDR3 length is 17 residues. V was clipped by 2 bases and J by 7 bases, with 23 bases between them. CDR3 amino acids: CASSYRRDTAGMRTQYF. The CDR3 DNA follows: TGTGCCAGCAGTTACAGAAGGGACACGGCGGGGATGCGGACCCAGTACTTC.

V usage is TRBV10-3 and J usage is TRBJ2-7, with TRBD2 identical over 9 bases. The CDR3 covers 19 residues. Germline CDR1 and CDR2: ENHRY and SYGVKD. J lost 2 bases, V lost 0 bases, and 14 bases had no gene match. The DNA for the CDR3 is TGTGCCATCAGTGAGTCGATAGGCGGTCGGGCTAGCGGGGCCTACGAGCAGTACTTC. Its protein product is CAISESIGGRASGAYEQYF.

This chain uses TRBV6-1 with TRBJ1-3; D gene ambiguous. Trimming shortened V by 7 bases and J by 8 bases, and 9 bases separated the two germline ends. Per germline, CDR1 MNHNS and CDR2 SASEGT. The CDR3 spans 11 residues. The CDR3 reads CASTTLYTIYF. The CDR3 region has the DNA TGTGCCAGCACCACTTTATACACCATATATTTT.

This clonotype was observed at least ten times. V and J are TRBV7-2 and TRBJ2-1; TRBD2 agrees at 14 bases. The CDR3 has 14 amino acids. The V gene end was trimmed by 8 bases and the J gene end by 7 bases; junction bases not matched to a gene: 4. The V gene's germline CDR1 is SGHTA and CDR2 FQGNSA. This CDR3 is CASAGTSGSNEQFF. CDR3 bases: TGTGCCAGCGCCGGGACTAGCGGGAGTAATGAGCAGTTCTTC.

The chain recombines TRBV19 with TRBJ2-5, with D unclear. V dropped 4 bases and J dropped 1 base, with 10 bases sitting between them. Germline CDR1 and CDR2: LNHDA and SQIVND (reference sequence). There are 14 residues in the CDR3. The CDR3 coding sequence is TGTGCCAGTAGTACCCGACCCTCCCAAGAGACCCAGTACTTC. It encodes CASSTRPSQETQYF.

This chain's CDR3 is CASSRDSLGGYTF. The CDR3 coding sequence is TGCGCCAGCAGCCGCGACAGTCTGGGGGGCTACACCTTC. The gene calls are TRBV5-1 and TRBJ1-2; the D gene is possibly TRBD1 (5 bases). The V end lost 4 bases, the J end lost 8 bases, and 15 bases lay between the germline ends. Germline CDR1 SGHRS, CDR2 YFSETQ. The CDR3 extends over 13 amino acids.

This sequence joins TRBV7-9 and TRBJ2-3, with 9 bases aligning to TRBD1. Per the germline V gene, CDR1 is SEHNR and CDR2 is FQNEAQ (reference sequence). CDR3 length: 15 residues. V trimming: 4 bases; J trimming: 2 bases; junction bases outside the gene matches: 4. CDR3 DNA: TGTGCCAGCAGCTCTGGGACAGGGCCCACAGATACGCAGTATTTT. Translation gives CASSSGTGPTDTQYF.

This rearrangement joins TRBV10-3 to TRBJ2-1; 8 bases are shared with TRBD2. Trimming cost V 2 bases and J 10 bases; bases outside gene matches: 7. This CDR3 spans 14 amino acids. Looked up from germline, CDR1 is ENHRY and CDR2 is SYGVKD. CDR3 amino acids: CAISERGGHYEQFF. Here the CDR3 DNA reads TGTGCCATCAGTGAGCGGGGGGGACATTACGAGCAGTTCTTC.

The chain links TRBV7-6 to TRBJ2-3, with D possibly being TRBD1 (6 bases). Germline CDR1 is SGHVS and CDR2 is FNYEAQ. The CDR3 totals 11 residues. V was pared by 5 bases and J by 9 bases, with 9 bases between. The CDR3 DNA follows: TGTGCCAGCAGCCCGCAGGGGACGCAGTATTTT. It encodes CASSPQGTQYF.

This clonotype was detected ten times or more. The chain carries TRBV7-8 and TRBJ2-2; D ambiguous. V dropped 0 bases and J dropped 7 bases, with 12 bases sitting between them. Germline V gene lookup returns CDR1 SGHVS and CDR2 FQNEAQ. The CDR3 has 15 residues. The CDR3 region has the DNA TGTGCCAGCAGCTTAGCGCTGTCGAGTCTCGGGGAGCTGTTTTTT. It is translated as CASSLALSSLGELFF. Filled out from reference TRBV7-8 and TRBJ2-2, the complete variable domain reads GAGVSQSPRYKVAKRGQDVALRCDPISGHVSLFWYQQALGQGPEFLTYFQNEAQLDKSGLPSDRFFAERPEGSVSTLKIQRTQQEDSAVYLCASSLALSSLGELFFGEGSRLTVL.

This clonotype was detected only a few times. The chain's CDR3 is CASSSSKGLAGGETQYF. DNA for the CDR3: TGTGCCAGCAGTTCGTCGAAGGGACTAGCGGGAGGAGAGACCCAGTACTTC. The chain carries TRBV2 and TRBJ2-5; TRBD2 matches 15 bases. Germline V gene sequence: CDR1 SNHLY, CDR2 FYNNEI. The CDR3 totals 17 residues. V dropped 5 bases and J dropped 4; count of bases not matched to a gene: 8. The full variable domain, with the rest looked up from reference TRBV2 and TRBJ2-5, is EPEVTQTPSHQVTQMGQEVILRCVPISNHLYFYWYRQILGQKVEFLVSFYNNEISEKSEIFDDQFSVERPDGSNFTLKIRSTKLEDSAMYFCASSSSKGLAGGETQYFGPGTRLLVL.

This clonotype was detected only a few times. The chain couples TRBV12-3 or TRBV12-4 to TRBJ2-2; no reliable D call. Trimming took off 4 bases at V and 7 bases at J, with 7 bases between the two ends. This CDR3 contains 12 residues. DNA of the CDR3: TGTGCCAGCAGTTGGGTCAACGGGGAGCTGTTTTTT. Encoded protein: CASSWVNGELFF.

This clonotype was recorded many times. The chain is built from TRBV7-2 and TRBJ1-3; TRBD1 might be the D (6 bases). Germline-derived CDR1 and CDR2 are SGHTA and FQGNSA. The CDR3 consists of 14 residues. V was pared by 5 bases and J by 2 bases, with 10 bases between. CDR3 DNA sequence: TGTGCCAGCAGCCGAGGGGGGACTGGAAACACCATATATTTT. Translating it yields CASSRGGTGNTIYF.

This clonotype was picked up a small number of times. The chain employs TRBV19 and TRBJ2-7; possibly TRBD1 for D (6 bases). CDR1 and CDR2 from the germline V gene are LNHDA and SQIVND (reference sequence). With 0 bases removed from V and 2 bases from J, the gap between germline ends came to 11 bases. This CDR3 is built from 15 residues. The CDR3 sequence is CASSIDGQGPYEQYF. For the CDR3, the DNA is TGTGCCAGTAGTATAGATGGGCAGGGGCCCTACGAGCAGTACTTC.

This clonotype was picked up a small number of times. The rearrangement uses TRBV20-1 and TRBJ2-1; TRBD2 aligns across 9 bases. Losses at the gene ends were 3 bases for V and 5 bases for J; bases not matched to a gene: 17. The germline V gene encodes CDR1 DFQATT and CDR2 SNEGSKA (reference sequence). CDR3 length equals 18 residues. For the CDR3, the DNA is TGCAGTGCTAGCCCCCGGGTGGGTAGCGGGGGCCGGGACAATGAGCAGTTCTTC. This codes for CSASPRVGSGGRDNEQFF.

This clonotype was detected only a few times. The genes are TRBV4-3 and TRBJ1-2; maybe TRBD1 (5 bases). The V gene's germline CDR1 is LGHNA and CDR2 YSLEER. The CDR3 spans 14 residues. The V and J ends lost 1 base and 7 bases respectively, with 13 bases between them. CDR3 amino acids: CASSQAGGFRGYTF. The CDR3 DNA reads TGCGCCAGCAGCCAAGCCGGGGGGTTTCGTGGCTACACCTTC.

This clonotype was detected only a few times. V gene TRBV12-3 or TRBV12-4 combines with J gene TRBJ2-1; perhaps TRBD2 as D (5 bases). This CDR3 is built from 13 residues. V was clipped by 3 bases and J by 15 bases, with 18 bases between them. This chain's CDR3 is CASSFLIGLAAFF. CDR3 coding DNA: TGTGCCAGCAGTTTCCTAATTGGGCTAGCTGCGTTCTTC.

This clonotype was counted between two and nine times. The V gene is TRBV20-1, the J gene TRBJ2-2, with D tentatively TRBD1 (5 bases). Germline-derived CDR1 and CDR2 are DFQATT and SNEGSKA (reference sequence). The length of the CDR3 is 18 residues. Trimming took 1 base from V and 5 from J, leaving 23 bases between them. CDR3 amino acids: CSARATGPRLGRTGELFF. The DNA for the CDR3 is TGCAGTGCTAGAGCTACAGGCCCGCGGCTAGGAAGAACCGGGGAGCTGTTTTTT.

This clonotype was seen only a few times. The chain combines TRBV5-1 with TRBJ2-5; D possibly uses TRBD1 or TRBD2 (5 bases each). The CDR3 loop spans 14 amino acids. CDR1 is SGHRS, CDR2 YFSETQ, per germline. V lost 0 bases to trimming and J lost 5 bases, with 11 bases between them. The CDR3 nucleotides read TGCGCCAGCAGCTTGGTGGGGGAATCGGAGACCCAGTACTTC. Its translation is CASSLVGESETQYF.

This clonotype has only a few counts. The CDR3 loop reads CASYRTFNTEAFF. The CDR3, as DNA: TGTGCCAGTTACCGGACTTTCAACACTGAAGCTTTCTTT. The rearrangement joins TRBV6-2 or TRBV6-3 to TRBJ1-1; D uncertain. This CDR3 is built from 13 residues. V shed 9 bases and J shed 2 bases, with 13 bases lying between them. The germline CDR1 and CDR2 sequences are MNHEY and SVGEGT.

This clonotype was seen more than once but under ten times. The gene calls are TRBV3-1 and TRBJ1-2, with D maybe TRBD1 (5 bases). The CDR3 loop spans 13 amino acids. Trimming cost V 3 bases and J 4 bases, with 9 bases left between them. Germline V gene data show CDR1 as LGHDT and CDR2 as YNNKEL (reference sequence). In nucleotides, the CDR3 is TGTGCCAGCAGCCAGTCCGGGGGCTATGGCTACACCTTC. Encoded protein: CASSQSGGYGYTF.

There are a few counts of this clonotype. The chain links TRBV2 to TRBJ2-7; D may be TRBD2 (5 bases). V was clipped by 4 bases and J by 1 base, with 14 bases between them. The CDR3 runs 15 residues. Germline V gives CDR1 SNHLY, CDR2 FYNNEI. The CDR3 spells CASSGDYEPSYEQYF. CDR3 bases: TGTGCCAGCAGTGGTGACTACGAACCTTCCTACGAGCAGTACTTC.

This clonotype has only a few counts. The rearrangement uses TRBV7-4 and TRBJ2-5, with D perhaps matching TRBD2 (6 bases). The CDR3 is made up of 11 amino acids. CDR1 is SGHVT and CDR2 is SQSDAQ in the germline V gene. V was cut by 4 bases and J by 13 bases, with 13 bases left in between. CDR3 in amino acids: CASSSGLSGYF. The CDR3 region has the DNA TGTGCCAGCAGCTCGGGACTCAGCGGGTACTTC.